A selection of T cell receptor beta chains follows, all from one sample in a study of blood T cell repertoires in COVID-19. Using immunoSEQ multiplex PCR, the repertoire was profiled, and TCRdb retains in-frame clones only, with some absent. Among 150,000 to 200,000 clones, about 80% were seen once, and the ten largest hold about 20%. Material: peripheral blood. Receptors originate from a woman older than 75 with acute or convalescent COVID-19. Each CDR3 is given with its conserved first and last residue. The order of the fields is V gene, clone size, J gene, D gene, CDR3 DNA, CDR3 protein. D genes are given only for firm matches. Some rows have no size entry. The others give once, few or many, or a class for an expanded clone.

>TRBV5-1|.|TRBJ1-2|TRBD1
TGCGCCAGCAGCTCGGGACAGCCACTCTATGGCTACACCTTC
CASSSGQPLYGYTF
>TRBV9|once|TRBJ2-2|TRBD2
TGTGCCAGCAGCGTAGGGCTAGCGGGGACCGGGGAGCTGTTTTTT
CASSVGLAGTGELFF
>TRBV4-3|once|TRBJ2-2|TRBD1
TGCGCCAGCAGCCAAAATTTGGGAGGAACAGGGGGTCACACCGGGGAGCTGTTTTTT
CASSQNLGGTGGHTGELFF
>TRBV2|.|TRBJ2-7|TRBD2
TGTGCCAGCAGTTTTAGCGGGACGCGCTACGAGCAGTACTTC
CASSFSGTRYEQYF
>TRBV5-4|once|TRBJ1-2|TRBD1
TGTGCCAGCAGCGCTCGGACAGGGCTGGGCTATGGCTACACCTTC
CASSARTGLGYGYTF
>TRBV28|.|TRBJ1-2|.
TGTGCCAGCAGTTTAGGGCAGGCAATTGGCTACACCTTC
CASSLGQAIGYTF
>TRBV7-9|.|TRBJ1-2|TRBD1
TGTGCCAGCAGCTCCGGGGCGGACAGGGCTCTGGGAGGCTACACCTTC
CASSSGADRALGGYTF
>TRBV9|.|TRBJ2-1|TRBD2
TGTGCCAGCAGCGTCCAACGGGGGGATGGGACTAGCGGGAGGGCCAATGAGCAGTTCTTC
CASSVQRGDGTSGRANEQFF
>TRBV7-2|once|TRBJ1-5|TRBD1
TGTGCCAGCAGAACAGGGGAAGGTCAGCCCCAGCATTTT
CASRTGEGQPQHF
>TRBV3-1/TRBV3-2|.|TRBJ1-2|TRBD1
TGTGCCAGCAGCCAAGAAGGGACAGTTCACTATGGCTACACCTTC
CASSQEGTVHYGYTF
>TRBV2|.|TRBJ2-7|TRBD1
TGTGCCAGCAGCCCCTGGGACAGCTCCTACGAGCAGTACTTC
CASSPWDSSYEQYF
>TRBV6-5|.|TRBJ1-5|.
TGTGCCAGCAGTTATGCAGGGCACAATCAGCCCCAGCATTTT
CASSYAGHNQPQHF
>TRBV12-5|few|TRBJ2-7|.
TGTGCTAGTGGTTTGTCTCACAGGGGGGGTTCGTACGAGCAGTACTTC
CASGLSHRGGSYEQYF
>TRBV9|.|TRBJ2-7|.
TGTGCCAGCGGGCTAGCGCCAACCTACGAGCAGTACTTC
CASGLAPTYEQYF
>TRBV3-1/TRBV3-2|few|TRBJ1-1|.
TGTGCCAGCAGCCAAGAAAGGACACTGATGAACACTGAAGCTTTCTTT
CASSQERTLMNTEAFF
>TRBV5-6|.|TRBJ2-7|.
TGTGCCAGCAGCTACAGGGAACCCACCTACGAGCAGTACTTC
CASSYREPTYEQYF
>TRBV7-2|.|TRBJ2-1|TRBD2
TGTGCCAGCAGCTTGTCCGGGACTAGCGGGAGAAATGAGCAGTTCTTC
CASSLSGTSGRNEQFF
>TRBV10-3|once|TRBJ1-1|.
TGTGCCATCAGTGACCCACTGTGGGGCATGAACACTGAAGCTTTCTTT
CAISDPLWGMNTEAFF
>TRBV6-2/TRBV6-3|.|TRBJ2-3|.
TGTGCCAGCAGTTACTCGAAAGCGGACACAGATACGCAGTATTTT
CASSYSKADTDTQYF
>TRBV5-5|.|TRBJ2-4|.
TGTGCCAGCAGCTTTGCACTACTAGCCAAAAACATTCAGTACTTC
CASSFALLAKNIQYF
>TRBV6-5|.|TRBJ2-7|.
TGTGCCAGCAGTTACGGCAGGGACACCTTCTACGAGCAGTACTTC
CASSYGRDTFYEQYF
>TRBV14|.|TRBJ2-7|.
TGTGCCATACCGTACGGGGAGTACGAGCAGTACTTC
CAIPYGEYEQYF
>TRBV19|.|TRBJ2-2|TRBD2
TGTGCCAGTAGCCCTAGCGGGAACACCGGGGAGCTGTTTTTT
CASSPSGNTGELFF
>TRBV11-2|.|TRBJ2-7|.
TGTGCCAGCAGCTTAACGGTTGACGAGCAGTACTTC
CASSLTVDEQYF
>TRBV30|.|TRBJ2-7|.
TGTGCCTGGAGTCAGGGGCAGGGAAACGAGCAGTACTTC
CAWSQGQGNEQYF
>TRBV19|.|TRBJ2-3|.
TGTGCCAGTAGTATAGGGGGTAGCGGCACAGATACGCAGTATTTT
CASSIGGSGTDTQYF
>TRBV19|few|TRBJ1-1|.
TGTGCCATACACTTGGAACAACGGGGGACTGAAGCTTTCTTT
CAIHLEQRGTEAFF
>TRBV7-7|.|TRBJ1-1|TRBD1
TGTGCCAGCAGCTTAGGACAGGGCACTGAAGCTTTCTTT
CASSLGQGTEAFF
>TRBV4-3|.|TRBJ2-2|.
TGCGCCAGCAGCAAAGGGCAATCGAACACCGGGGAGCTGTTTTTT
CASSKGQSNTGELFF
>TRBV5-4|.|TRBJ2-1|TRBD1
TGTGCCAGCAGTTCAGGACAGGGTTTTGATGAGCAGTTCTTC
CASSSGQGFDEQFF
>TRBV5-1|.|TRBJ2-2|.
TGCGCCAGCAGCCCATCAGGGGCCTCTAGGCGGAACACCGGGGAGCTGTTTTTT
CASSPSGASRRNTGELFF
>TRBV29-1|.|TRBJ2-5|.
TGCAGCGTTGCCAGCGGTAGGCGGGAGACCCAGTACTTC
CSVASGRRETQYF
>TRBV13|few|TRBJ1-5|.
TGTGCCAGCAGCTTAGGCGGTGCAGGGCGCAGGCAGCCCCAGCATTTT
CASSLGGAGRRQPQHF
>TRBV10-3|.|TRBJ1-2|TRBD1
TGTGCCACCTCGCAACAGGGGGCCGCTAACTATGGCTACACCTTC
CATSQQGAANYGYTF
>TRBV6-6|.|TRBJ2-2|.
TGTGCCAGTTACGGGGCCGGGGAGCTGTTTTTT
CASYGAGELFF
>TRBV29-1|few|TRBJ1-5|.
TGCAGCGCCTTGACAGATAGCAATCAGCCCCAGCATTTT
CSALTDSNQPQHF
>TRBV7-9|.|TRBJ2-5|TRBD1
TGTGCCAGCAGCTTAGGGACAGGGGAAGAGACCCAGTACTTC
CASSLGTGEETQYF
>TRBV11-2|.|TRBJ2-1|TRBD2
TGTGCCAGCAGCTTGAGCGGGAGATCGGACAATGAGCAGTTCTTC
CASSLSGRSDNEQFF
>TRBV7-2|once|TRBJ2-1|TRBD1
TGTGCCAGCAGCTTTCGAAGCAGGGGGCACCTCTCCTACAATGAGCAGTTCTTC
CASSFRSRGHLSYNEQFF
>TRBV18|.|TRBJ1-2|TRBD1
TGTGCCAGCTCACCACCGGCTGCAGGGGGTCGTGGCTACACCTTC
CASSPPAAGGRGYTF
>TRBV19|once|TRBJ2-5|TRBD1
TGTGCCAGTAGTATAGACCTTACAGGGGGCGCTTCGGAGACCCAGTACTTC
CASSIDLTGGASETQYF
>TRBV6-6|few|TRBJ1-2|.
TGTGCCAGCGCCGGACAAGGGAGGAACTATGGCTACACCTTC
CASAGQGRNYGYTF
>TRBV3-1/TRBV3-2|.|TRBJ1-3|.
TGTGCCAGCCGGAAAGGATCCGGGAACACCATATATTTT
CASRKGSGNTIYF
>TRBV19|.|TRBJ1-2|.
TGTGCCAGTAGTAGCCCAGCTAACTATGGCTACACCTTC
CASSSPANYGYTF
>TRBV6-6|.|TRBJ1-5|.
TGTGCCAGCAGTTACTCGAGCCGCAACCAGCCCCAGCATTTT
CASSYSSRNQPQHF
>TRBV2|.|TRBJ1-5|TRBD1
TGTGCCAGCACTGGGGACAGAGATCAGCCCCAGCATTTT
CASTGDRDQPQHF
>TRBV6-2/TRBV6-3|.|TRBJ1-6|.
TGTGCCAGCAGTTACCCCATGCGATCACCCCTCCACTTT
CASSYPMRSPLHF
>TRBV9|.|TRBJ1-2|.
TGTGCCAGCAGCGTAGGGGGGGTCCACACCTTC
CASSVGGVHTF
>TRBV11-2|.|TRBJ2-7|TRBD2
TGTGCCAGCAGTCTAGGGCTAGCGGGAGGGTCTAAGCAGTACTTC
CASSLGLAGGSKQYF
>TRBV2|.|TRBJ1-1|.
TGTGCCAGCACCGCGGGGGCCGGTGCTGAAGCTTTCTTT
CASTAGAGAEAFF
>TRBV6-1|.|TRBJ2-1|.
TGTGCCAGCAGTGAGCGGGTGGGCAGGGGAGACAATGAGCAGTTCTTC
CASSERVGRGDNEQFF
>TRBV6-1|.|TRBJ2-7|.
TGTGCCAGCAGTGAAGGCGGCAGCGTTCTCTACGAGCAGTACTTC
CASSEGGSVLYEQYF
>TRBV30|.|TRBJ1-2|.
TGTGCCTGGTATACGGGGGGCTACACCTTC
CAWYTGGYTF
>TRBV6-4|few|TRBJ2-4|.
TGTGCCAGCAGTGATAAGGTGATGGGCAGGAAAAACATTCAGTACTTC
CASSDKVMGRKNIQYF
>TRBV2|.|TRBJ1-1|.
TGTGCCAGCACGGACACGAACACTGAAGCTTTCTTT
CASTDTNTEAFF
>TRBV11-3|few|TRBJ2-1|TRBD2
TGTGCCAGCAGTCCCGACGCGGGGGATGAGCAGTTCTTC
CASSPDAGDEQFF
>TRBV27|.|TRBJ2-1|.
TGTGCCAGCAGTTCAGGGACTTTACTCGGGGAGCAGTTCTTC
CASSSGTLLGEQFF
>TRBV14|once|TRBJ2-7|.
TGTGCCAGCAGCCCCATGGGGAGACCCTACGAGCAGTACTTC
CASSPMGRPYEQYF
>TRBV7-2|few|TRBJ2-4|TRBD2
TGTGCCAGCAGCCCCCCGGGGGGGCGAGACATTCAGTACTTC
CASSPPGGRDIQYF
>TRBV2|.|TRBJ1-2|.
TGTGCCAGCAGTCCCGAACAGGGTTCCTATGGCTACACCTTC
CASSPEQGSYGYTF